This TCR beta chain was retrieved from a study of shared clonotypes between healthy human individuals. Points on this clone: The antigen is undetermined.

Repertoires were generated with immunoSEQ multiplex PCR, while TCRdb's copy carries only in-frame clones and drops some. The sample yields some 120,000 clones, 55% to 70% seen once. In germline, CDR1 is LGHNA, CDR2 YNFKEQ. Trimming cost V 6 bases and J 7 bases, with 16 bases left between them. The CDR3 loop spans 13 amino acids. Donors were healthy HIV-negative adults without recent acute infections or vaccinations. Broader study findings: Generation probabilities were higher for clonotypes shared across all four sorted-subset donors than for unshared ones.

This TCR was recovered from a woman younger than 45 in good health. The V call is TRBV4-2, the J call TRBJ2-7; D may be TRBD2 (5 bases). Sample: memory CD8+ T cells sorted from blood. Noted subset: CD45RO+ cells pooled with CCR7-negative TemRA cells. CDR3 amino acids: CASSSGLLGEQYF. CDR3 in DNA: TGTGCCAGCAGTTCCGGACTTCTCGGGGAGCAGTACTTC.